Shown below are 18 T cell receptor beta chains from a single sample sequenced in a study of siplizumab effects on memory and regulatory T cells. Sequenced by immunoSEQ multiplex PCR; TCRdb stores in-frame clones only, minus some. Here the sample spans roughly 60,000 clones, about 92% being singletons. The specimen was CD8+ T cells sorted from blood. The receptors were gathered from a human donor in good health.

The J gene is TRBJ1-3, the V gene TRBV7-9, with D perhaps TRBD1 (5 bases). V was shortened by 6 bases and J by 3 bases, with 12 bases between the two germline ends. This CDR3 has 14 residues. Germline CDR1 reads SEHNR; CDR2 reads FQNEAQ (reference sequence). The CDR3 coding sequence is TGTGCCAGCAGTTCCGACAGCGTTGGAAACACCATATATTTT. Its translation is CASSSDSVGNTIYF.

CDR3 nucleotides: TGTGCCAGTAGTATAGGGCAGGGGGTCCCAGATACGCAGTATTTT. Translated, it gives CASSIGQGVPDTQYF. The rearrangement links TRBV19 to TRBJ2-3; 7 bases agree with TRBD1. This CDR3 is built from 15 residues. Germline CDR1 reads LNHDA; CDR2 reads SQIVND (reference sequence). Trimming at V came to 1 base and at J to 4 bases, leaving 5 bases not matched to a gene.

The chain has TRBV18 and TRBJ2-6; 13 bases align to TRBD2. Trimming removed 2 bases from V and 4 bases from J; junction bases left unmatched: 8. The CDR3 spans 19 residues. Germline V lookup: CDR1 KGHSH, CDR2 LQKENI. The chain's CDR3 is CASSPVLGLAGVGANVLTF. CDR3 DNA sequence: TGTGCCAGCTCACCAGTTTTAGGACTAGCGGGAGTCGGGGCCAACGTCCTGACTTTC.

The rearrangement joins TRBV7-3 to TRBJ2-7; the D gene is possibly TRBD2 (5 bases). The CDR3 consists of 15 residues. Trimming pared 5 bases from V and 2 bases from J, leaving 16 bases between. The V gene's germline CDR1 is SGHTA and CDR2 FQGTGA. The chain's CDR3 is CASSPNPDSPYEQYF. The CDR3 DNA reads as TGTGCCAGCAGCCCGAACCCGGACTCTCCCTACGAGCAGTACTTC.

The chain couples TRBV15 to TRBJ2-7; 7 nucleotides agree with TRBD2. The CDR3 loop spans 15 amino acids. The ends lost 0 bases at V and 4 bases at J; junction bases unmatched: 6. Germline lookup yields CDR1 LNHNV and CDR2 YYDKDF (reference sequence). CDR3 amino acids: CATSRETSVGYEQYF. The CDR3 coding sequence is TGTGCCACCAGCAGAGAAACTAGCGTGGGTTACGAGCAGTACTTC.

V usage is TRBV19 and J usage is TRBJ1-5, with unresolved D. There are 14 residues in the CDR3. Trimming took off 3 bases at V and 1 base at J, with 7 bases between the two ends. Germline values: CDR1 LNHDA, CDR2 SQIVND (reference sequence). The CDR3 region is CASSIFDSNQPQHF. The CDR3 region has the DNA TGTGCCAGTAGTATTTTCGACAGCAATCAGCCCCAGCATTTT. Full variable domain (outside the CDR3, taken from reference TRBV19 and TRBJ1-5): DGGITQSPKYLFRKEGQNVTLSCEQNLNHDAMYWYRQDPGQGLRLIYYSQIVNDFQKGDIAEGYSVSREKKESFPLTVTSAQKNPTAFYLCASSIFDSNQPQHFGDGTRLSIL.

The V call is TRBV15, the J call TRBJ2-1; 10 bases are shared with TRBD1. J was trimmed by 9 bases and V by 0 bases; bases with no gene match: 5. The V gene's germline CDR1 is LNHNV and CDR2 YYDKDF (reference sequence). The CDR3 sequence is 15 residues long. In DNA, the CDR3 is TGTGCCACCAGCAGAGAAAGGACAGGGGGAGCTGAGCAGTTCTTC. Amino acids: CATSRERTGGAEQFF.

The rearrangement uses TRBV15 and TRBJ2-3; D possibly uses TRBD1 or TRBD2 (6 bases each). The CDR3 has 16 amino acids. The V end was cut by 0 bases, the J end by 5 bases, with 15 bases between. Germline CDR1 reads LNHNV; CDR2 reads YYDKDF (reference sequence). Here the CDR3 reads CATSRERGGIGDTQYF. CDR3 in DNA: TGTGCCACCAGCAGAGAACGAGGGGGGATCGGAGATACGCAGTATTTT.

About this clone itself: The same CDR3 can be traced to other DNA sequences in this sample. J is TRBJ2-1 and V is TRBV9, with D unclear. V lost 0 bases to trimming and J lost 7 bases, with 5 bases between them. In germline, CDR1 is SGDLS, CDR2 YYNGEE. The CDR3 loop spans 12 amino acids. CDR3 amino acids: CASSVAENEQFF. The CDR3 nucleotides are TGTGCCAGCAGCGTAGCAGAGAATGAGCAGTTCTTC.

This clone has a count of ten or more. The CDR3 nucleotides are TGTGCCAGCAGTTTGGGGGGTGAAGCTTTCTTT. It is translated as CASSLGGEAFF. J is TRBJ1-1 and V is TRBV27, with D perhaps TRBD1 (5 bases). V was pared by 3 bases and J by 7 bases, with 6 bases between. Germline CDR1 reads MNHEY; CDR2 reads SMNVEV (reference sequence). The CDR3 is 11 residues long.

The rearrangement uses TRBV7-9 and TRBJ2-1; tentative D call: TRBD2 (6 bases). Germline CDR1 SEHNR, CDR2 FQNEAQ (reference sequence). This CDR3 has 16 residues. Trimming stripped 5 bases from V and 2 bases from J, with 16 bases between. Here the CDR3 DNA reads TGTGCCAGCAGCACCCCCCGGGACTCACCCTACAATGAGCAGTTCTTC. It yields the protein CASSTPRDSPYNEQFF.

The chain couples TRBV7-9 to TRBJ2-1; 14 nucleotides align to TRBD2. J gave up 8 bases and V 7 bases, and 10 bases lay outside the gene matches. The CDR3 extends over 16 amino acids. CDR1 SEHNR and CDR2 FQNEAQ come from the germline V gene (reference sequence). The CDR3 loop is CASTEPGTSGSDEQFF. In DNA, the CDR3 is TGTGCCAGCACCGAACCCGGGACTAGCGGGAGTGATGAGCAGTTCTTC.

This clone has only one observation. V gene TRBV11-2 combines with J gene TRBJ1-1; D perhaps matches TRBD1 (5 bases). Germline CDR1 reads SGHAT; CDR2 reads FQNNGV. The CDR3 contains 13 residues. CDR3 sequence: CVRRRGRNTEAFF. The DNA of the CDR3 is TGTGTCAGGCGGCGGGGGAGGAACACTGAAGCTTTCTTT.

The chain has TRBV4-2 and TRBJ1-3; TRBD1 is a possible D gene (5 bases). V dropped 0 bases and J dropped 0 bases, with 12 bases sitting between them. Germline lookup yields CDR1 LGHNA and CDR2 YNFKEQ. CDR3 length: 17 residues. The CDR3 DNA is TGTGCCAGCAGCCAAGAGGGGACCCTCTACTCTGGAAACACCATATATTTT. Protein product: CASSQEGTLYSGNTIYF.

The chain has TRBV28 and TRBJ2-1; 8 nucleotides line up with TRBD2. This CDR3 is built from 16 residues. CDR1 and CDR2 (germline): MDHEN, SYDVKM. J gave up 3 bases and V 2 bases, and 6 bases lay outside the gene matches. The DNA for the CDR3 is TGTGCCAGCAGTTTAACCGGACTAGCAAGCTACAATGAGCAGTTCTTC. This codes for CASSLTGLASYNEQFF. The complete variable domain, with remaining parts taken from reference TRBV28 and TRBJ2-1, reads DVKVTQSSRYLVKRTGEKVFLECVQDMDHENMFWYRQDPGLGLRLIYFSYDVKMKEKGDIPEGYSVSREKKERFSLILESASTNQTSMYLCASSLTGLASYNEQFFGPGTRLTVL.

Details on this clone: The sample contains more than one DNA sequence encoding this CDR3. The chain carries TRBV5-1 and TRBJ2-7; 7 bases match TRBD1. V lost 2 bases to trimming and J lost 0 bases; unmatched junction nucleotides: 2. CDR1 is SGHRS and CDR2 is YFSETQ in the germline V gene. This CDR3 comprises 14 residues. This chain's CDR3 is CASSLGDSSYEQYF. CDR3 in DNA: TGCGCCAGCAGCTTAGGGGACAGCTCCTACGAGCAGTACTTC.

V and J are TRBV29-1 and TRBJ2-3; tentatively, D is TRBD1 (6 bases). The CDR3 covers 14 residues. V lost 1 base to trimming and J lost 5 bases, with 13 bases between them. The germline CDR1 and CDR2 sequences are SQVTM and ANQGSEA. The CDR3 DNA follows: TGCAGCGTTGAAGGGTTGGGGGCCGGAGATACGCAGTATTTT. It encodes CSVEGLGAGDTQYF.

The chain combines TRBV9 with TRBJ2-5; 8 bases fit TRBD2. This CDR3 is built from 14 residues. V lost 3 bases and J lost 5; bases outside the gene matches: 6. The germline V gene has CDR1 SGDLS and CDR2 YYNGEE. This chain's CDR3 is CASSAGLASETQYF. CDR3 nucleotide sequence: TGTGCCAGCAGCGCAGGACTAGCTTCGGAGACCCAGTACTTC. The full variable domain, in which reference TRBV9 and TRBJ2-5 provide the parts outside the CDR3, is DSGVTQTPKHLITATGQRVTLRCSPRSGDLSVYWYQQSLDQGLQFLIQYYNGEERAKGNILERFSAQQFPDLHSELNLSSLELGDSALYFCASSAGLASETQYFGPGTRLLVL.